A single sample is the source of the 18 T cell receptor beta chains below, sequenced in a study of blood T cell repertoires in COVID-19. Using immunoSEQ multiplex PCR, the repertoire was profiled, and TCRdb retains in-frame clones only, with some absent. The sample records around 200,000 clones, around nine tenths being singletons. The sequencing sample was made of peripheral blood. These receptors originate from a man between 60 and 70 years old who had recovered from COVID-19.

This chain joins TRBV19 and TRBJ2-5, with unresolved D. There are 14 residues in the CDR3. V was cut by 1 base and J by 5 bases, with 11 bases left in between. Germline CDR1 is LNHDA and CDR2 is SQIVND (reference sequence). The CDR3 sequence: CASSIVGVSETQYF. The CDR3, as DNA: TGTGCCAGTAGTATAGTTGGAGTTTCGGAGACCCAGTACTTC.

This clone showed up just once. The J gene is TRBJ2-1, the V gene TRBV5-1, with 9 nucleotides matching TRBD2. This CDR3 is built from 15 residues. Germline V gene sequence: CDR1 SGHRS, CDR2 YFSETQ. J lost 7 bases, V lost 3 bases, and 8 bases had no gene match. CDR3 in DNA: TGCGCCAGCAGCTCCATTAGCGGGAGTGGTAATGAGCAGTTCTTC. Protein product: CASSSISGSGNEQFF.

The chain is built from TRBV7-2 and TRBJ1-3, with 12 bases fitting TRBD1. The CDR3 is made up of 15 amino acids. V lost 5 bases and J lost 8; bases outside the gene matches: 7. The germline V gene has CDR1 SGHTA and CDR2 FQGNSA. CDR3 sequence: CASSGGQGARYTIYF. The CDR3 DNA reads TGTGCCAGCAGCGGGGGACAGGGGGCTAGATACACCATATATTTT.

The chain joins TRBV6-5 to TRBJ2-7, with 7 bases fitting TRBD1. J gave up 6 bases and V 6 bases, and 14 bases lay outside the gene matches. The CDR3 spans 15 residues. CDR1 and CDR2 (germline): MNHEY, SVGAGI. The CDR3 protein is CASRGPGTEGGEQYF. CDR3 nucleotides: TGTGCCAGCAGGGGACCAGGGACAGAAGGAGGCGAGCAGTACTTC.

This chain uses TRBV30 with TRBJ2-3, with D possibly being TRBD2 (7 bases). The CDR3 sequence is 13 residues long. V lost 1 base and J 7 bases, leaving 12 bases between the germline ends. CDR1 and CDR2 (germline): GTSNPN, SVGIG (reference sequence). CDR3 DNA sequence: TGTGCCTGGAGTGCGGGGGGCCCGAATACGCAGTATTTT. Amino acids: CAWSAGGPNTQYF.

The chain carries TRBV7-9 and TRBJ1-1; possible D gene TRBD1, 6 bases. Germline-derived CDR1 and CDR2 are SEHNR and FQNEAQ (reference sequence). V shed 5 bases and J shed 0 bases, with 7 bases lying between them. The CDR3 extends over 13 amino acids. In nucleotides, the CDR3 is TGTGCCAGCAGCCGGGACATGAACACTGAAGCTTTCTTT. Protein: CASSRDMNTEAFF.

The chain is built from TRBV4-2 and TRBJ1-5; a possible D gene is TRBD1 (5 bases). The germline gives CDR1 LGHNA, CDR2 YNFKEQ. The CDR3 is made up of 15 amino acids. Trimming took 1 base from V and 9 from J, leaving 16 bases between them. CDR3 in DNA: TGTGCCAGCAGCCAAGGACAGTCCGGCGGTTTGCCCCAGCATTTT. The encoded protein is CASSQGQSGGLPQHF.

The rearrangement links TRBV28 to TRBJ2-7; TRBD2 matches at 15 bases. The V and J ends lost 11 bases and 6 bases, in that order; junction bases with no gene match: 8. Germline lookup yields CDR1 MDHEN and CDR2 SYDVKM. The CDR3 has 14 residues. CDR3 in DNA: TGTGCCGGCTCTCCGGGACTAGCGGGAGGCGAGCAGTACTTC. Translating it yields CAGSPGLAGGEQYF.

This clone was recorded many times. The J gene is TRBJ2-1, the V gene TRBV5-6, with 7 positions matching TRBD2. Germline values: CDR1 SGHDT, CDR2 YYEEEE. The CDR3 has 16 amino acids. V was pared by 0 bases and J by 1 base, with 4 bases of the junction left unmatched. The DNA of the CDR3 is TGTGCCAGCAGCTTGGAATTCGGGGGGTCCTACAATGAGCAGTTCTTC. Translating it yields CASSLEFGGSYNEQFF.

The chain has TRBV24-1 and TRBJ1-1; no clear D gene. The CDR3 is made up of 14 amino acids. Looked up from germline, CDR1 is KGHDR and CDR2 is SFDVKD. Trimming removed 0 bases from V and 4 bases from J, with 8 bases in between. CDR3 nucleotides: TGTGCCACCAGTGATTTGATACGGAGCACTGAAGCTTTCTTT. Amino acids: CATSDLIRSTEAFF.

In this sample, this clone turned up a few times. This chain connects TRBV15 to TRBJ1-3, with 8 bases that match TRBD1. V trimming: 3 bases; J trimming: 0 bases; junction bases outside the gene matches: 7. The CDR3 runs to 17 residues. Germline values: CDR1 LNHNV, CDR2 YYDKDF (reference sequence). In DNA form, the CDR3 reads TGTGCCACCAGCAGGGACAGGGACACTCTCTCTGGAAACACCATATATTTT. Encoded protein: CATSRDRDTLSGNTIYF.

This clone was found once. The genes are TRBV28 and TRBJ1-4; D is uncertain. Germline V gene lookup returns CDR1 MDHEN and CDR2 SYDVKM. The CDR3 contains 15 residues. Trimming took off 5 bases at V and 2 bases at J, with 12 bases between the two ends. Written as DNA, the CDR3 is TGTGCCAGCAGTGACGAGGGTAGCACTAATGAAAAACTGTTTTTT. Translated: CASSDEGSTNEKLFF.

The chain combines TRBV5-6 with TRBJ1-2; unclear D gene. Germline CDR1 is SGHDT and CDR2 is YYEEEE. The CDR3 runs 14 residues. V was trimmed by 3 bases and J by 0 bases, leaving 9 bases between them. CDR3 protein: CASSSGSANYGYTF. Written as DNA, the CDR3 is TGTGCCAGCAGCTCAGGTTCTGCTAACTATGGCTACACCTTC.

This rearrangement joins TRBV9 to TRBJ2-7, with a possible D match to TRBD1 (6 bases). The CDR3 covers 14 residues. CDR1 and CDR2 from the germline V gene are SGDLS and YYNGEE. Trimming removed 4 bases at V and 5 bases at J, with 16 bases between. The CDR3 coding sequence is TGTGCCAGCAGCCCGCCCACAGGGATCCACGAGCAGTACTTC. Translation gives CASSPPTGIHEQYF.

This clone was observed a few times. Other DNA sequences within the sample encode an identical CDR3. The chain employs TRBV3-1 (or the pseudogene TRBV3-2) and TRBJ2-3; a weak D match, TRBD2 (5 bases). Germline V gene lookup returns CDR1 LGHDT and CDR2 YNNKEL (reference sequence). The V gene lost 1 base and the J gene lost 0 bases, with 5 bases spanning the gap. The length of the CDR3 is 14 residues. CDR3 sequence: CASSQGTSTDTQYF. The CDR3 coding sequence is TGTGCCAGCAGCCAAGGGACTAGCACAGATACGCAGTATTTT.

The CDR3 DNA reads TGTGCCAGCAGCTTTTTACAGGGGGCAAATCAGCCCCAGCATTTT. Protein: CASSFLQGANQPQHF. The chain couples TRBV7-2 to TRBJ1-5; TRBD1 agrees at 9 bases. This CDR3 is 15 amino acids long. J gave up 4 bases and V 3 bases, and 4 bases lay outside the gene matches. Germline CDR1 is SGHTA and CDR2 is FQGNSA.

CDR3 sequence reads: CASSHTGGLRYGYTF. CDR3 nucleotides: TGCGCCAGCAGCCATACAGGGGGATTGAGGTATGGCTACACCTTC. The V call is TRBV5-1, the J call TRBJ1-2; TRBD1 matches at 8 bases. V was clipped by 4 bases and J by 5 bases; unmatched bases: 10. The CDR3 has 15 amino acids. CDR1 is SGHRS and CDR2 is YFSETQ in the germline V gene.

The chain is built from TRBV4-1 and TRBJ1-5; possibly TRBD1 for D (6 bases). The V end lost 4 bases, the J end lost 3 bases, and 13 bases lay between the germline ends. CDR1 and CDR2 (germline): MGHRA, YSYEKL. This CDR3 region has 15 residues. This chain's CDR3 is CASSRTDSYNQPQHF. CDR3 nucleotides: TGCGCCAGCAGCCGGACGGACAGTTACAATCAGCCCCAGCATTTT.